Below, 27 T cell receptor beta chains from the same sample are listed, as sequenced in a study of blood T cells in healthy people across ages. Next came a second PCR, run for about 7 to 12 cycles, which used a sample-barcoded 5' primer along with a J-beta primer mix. Each CDR3 protein is one row after TCRdb ran MiXCR on the 5' RACE reads. The sample has roughly 800,000 distinct CDR3 sequences, roughly 50% seen once; the top ten hold 40% to 50%. Input material: blood. These receptors all stem from a man older than 75 in good health.

This clonotype was observed a handful of times. This rearrangement joins TRBV5-1 to TRBJ2-3, with TRBD2 matching over 9 bases. Trimming cost V 4 bases and J 2 bases; bases outside gene matches: 8. CDR1 is SGHRS, CDR2 YFSETQ, per germline. This CDR3 has 16 amino acids. The CDR3 DNA is TGCGCCAGCAGCCACCGTTCTAGCGGGGTCACAGATACGCAGTATTTT. It codes for CASSHRSSGVTDTQYF.

The chain combines TRBV20-1 with TRBJ1-2, with 10 bases identical to TRBD1. The V gene's germline CDR1 is DFQATT and CDR2 SNEGSKA (reference sequence). After removal of 6 bases from V and 8 bases from J, the junction contained 9 bases not matched to a gene. This CDR3 region has 13 residues. The CDR3 DNA reads as TGCAGTGCCCCTAAGGGGACAGGGGTCGGCTACACCTTC. This translates into CSAPKGTGVGYTF.

A few counts support this clonotype. The chain recombines TRBV28 with TRBJ2-7; D unclear. The germline gives CDR1 MDHEN, CDR2 SYDVKM. V was shortened by 5 bases and J by 3 bases, with 14 bases between the two germline ends. This CDR3 contains 14 residues. DNA for the CDR3: TGTGCCAGCAGTCCCAGCCTTAGGGTCTACGAGCAGTACTTC. Its translation: CASSPSLRVYEQYF.

J is TRBJ2-7 and V is TRBV25-1, with 8 nucleotides matching TRBD1. CDR3 length equals 15 residues. The junction had 5 bases not matched to a gene; V was cut back by 1 base and J by 3 bases. Germline V CDR1 and CDR2: MGHDK, SYGVNS. Written as DNA, the CDR3 is TGTGCCAGCAGTGAATGGGCCAGGGGGCACTACGAGCAGTACTTC. This gives the protein CASSEWARGHYEQYF.

Comment on this clonotype: A read error may account for a junction end that differs from germline. The chain has TRBV20-1 and TRBJ2-1, with D hard to call. The CDR3 extends over 15 amino acids. The V gene's germline CDR1 is DFQATT and CDR2 SNEGSKA (reference sequence). DNA for the CDR3: TGCAGTGCTAGAGCGGTCCAACAACTATACAATAAGCAGTTCTTC. This translates into CSARAVQQLYNKQFF.

There are many counts of this clonotype. This chain links TRBV10-3 with TRBJ1-2; TRBD1 matches at 7 bases. Trimming cost V 3 bases and J 3 bases; bases outside gene matches: 1. Germline V lookup: CDR1 ENHRY, CDR2 SYGVKD. The CDR3 spans 13 residues. Written as DNA, the CDR3 is TGTGCCATCAGTGAAGACAGGGACTATGGCTACACCTTC. This sequence encodes CAISEDRDYGYTF.

This chain links TRBV10-3 with TRBJ2-5; D might be TRBD1 (6 bases). TRBJ2-7 explains the end of the DNA better; the J call may be wrong. CDR1 is ENHRY, CDR2 SYGVKD, per germline. This CDR3 comprises 13 residues. The DNA of the CDR3 is TGTGCCATCAATCCGGGACAACCCTACGAGCAGTACTTC. This codes for CAINPGQPYEQYF.

This clonotype was seen a single time. The chain recombines TRBV6-1 with TRBJ2-1, with a tentative D call TRBD1 (5 bases). The V gene lost 4 bases and the J gene lost 9 bases, with 13 bases spanning the gap. The CDR3 contains 13 residues. Germline-derived CDR1 and CDR2 are MNHNS and SASEGT. The CDR3 DNA sequence: TGTGCCAGCAGTGGACTTCAGGGCGGTGAGCAGTTCTTC. Translation: CASSGLQGGEQFF.

The CDR3 protein is CSVAVTGGKNEKLFF. The DNA of the CDR3 is TGCAGCGTTGCCGTGACAGGGGGCAAGAATGAAAAACTGTTTTTT. The V call is TRBV29-1, the J call TRBJ1-4; the match to TRBD1 covers 10 bases. The CDR3 runs 15 residues. V lost 4 bases to trimming and J lost 5 bases; unmatched junction nucleotides: 7. The germline V gene has CDR1 SQVTM and CDR2 ANQGSEA. The full variable domain, rest sourced from reference TRBV29-1 and TRBJ1-4, is SAVISQKPSRDICQRGTSLTIQCQVDSQVTMMFWYRQQPGQSLTLIATANQGSEATYESGFVIDKFPISRPNLTFSTLTVSNMSPEDSSIYLCSVAVTGGKNEKLFFGSGTQLSVL.

As for this clonotype: The junction departs from the called germline gene at one end, perhaps through a read error. This rearrangement joins TRBV20-1 to TRBJ1-2; D is unclear. The CDR3 runs to 19 residues. The germline V gene has CDR1 DFQATT and CDR2 SNEGSKA (reference sequence). In DNA, the CDR3 is TGCAGTGCTAGACCCCCCAGGAGCCTGGGAACGCCGGCTAACTATGGCTGCACCTTC. This translates into CSARPPRSLGTPANYGCTF.

The rearrangement links TRBV10-3 to TRBJ2-6; perhaps D is TRBD1 or TRBD2 (5 bases each). This CDR3 is built from 15 residues. V was shortened by 5 bases and J by 4 bases, with 12 bases between the two germline ends. Germline assignment: CDR1 ENHRY and CDR2 SYGVKD. CDR3 nucleotides: TGTGCCATCAGTCCTGGGACGACGGGGGCCAACGTCCTGACTTTC. This codes for CAISPGTTGANVLTF.

V gene TRBV12-3 or TRBV12-4 combines with J gene TRBJ2-2; D may be TRBD1 (6 bases). The CDR3 runs to 13 residues. V lost 6 bases and J 6 bases, leaving 11 bases between the germline ends. The CDR3 reads CASSRGVAGELFF. Written as DNA, the CDR3 is TGTGCCAGCAGCAGGGGTGTAGCCGGGGAGCTGTTTTTT.

This rearrangement joins TRBV3-1 to TRBJ1-2; D may be TRBD1 (6 bases). Germline CDR1 and CDR2: LGHDT and YNNKEL (reference sequence). This CDR3 region has 12 residues. The V and J ends lost 4 bases and 8 bases respectively, with 11 bases between them. CDR3 region: CASSPGQTGYTF. Written as DNA, the CDR3 is TGTGCCAGCAGCCCCGGACAGACGGGCTACACCTTC.

This clonotype came up a few times. The chain is built from TRBV20-1 and TRBJ2-4; tentatively, D is TRBD2 (6 bases). Trimming removed 0 bases at V and 8 bases at J, with 14 bases between. CDR3 length: 14 amino acids. From germline, CDR1 is DFQATT and CDR2 SNEGSKA (reference sequence). CDR3 coding DNA: TGCAGTGCTAGAGATCCAGGAGGGCCGGACATTCAGTACTTC. Amino acid sequence: CSARDPGGPDIQYF.

CDR3 residues: CASSYGTKWGETQYF. As DNA, the CDR3 is TGTGCCAGCAGTTACGGGACTAAATGGGGGGAGACCCAGTACTTC. The chain uses TRBV6-5 and TRBJ2-7; 7 bases map to TRBD2. The DNA end is a closer match to TRBJ2-5, so the J assignment may be wrong. CDR3 size: 15 residues. Germline V lookup: CDR1 MNHEY, CDR2 SVGAGI.

The gene calls are TRBV20-1 and TRBJ2-1; TRBD1 matches at 7 bases. The DNA end is more similar to TRBJ2-7, so the J call may be wrong. The CDR3 covers 17 residues. Germline loops: CDR1 DFQATT, CDR2 SNEGSKA (reference sequence). Here the CDR3 reads CSARGTGLTSSYNEQYF. CDR3 DNA: TGCAGTGCTAGAGGGACAGGTCTCACATCCTCCTACAATGAGCAGTACTTC.

The sample holds a few counts of this clonotype. This rearrangement joins TRBV7-2 to TRBJ1-4; the match to TRBD1 covers 7 bases. Germline V gives CDR1 SGHTA, CDR2 FQGNSA. CDR3 size: 14 residues. With V trimmed by 5 bases and J by 10 bases, 10 bases remained unmatched. This CDR3 is CASSENPRGGKLFF. The CDR3 DNA follows: TGTGCCAGCAGCGAGAACCCCAGGGGGGGAAAACTGTTTTTT.

V usage is TRBV10-3 and J usage is TRBJ2-5, with TRBD2 identical over 7 bases. The closer fit of TRBJ2-7 to the DNA end suggests the J call may be wrong. The CDR3 consists of 13 residues. From germline, CDR1 is ENHRY and CDR2 SYGVKD. CDR3 DNA sequence: TGTGCCATCAGTGCCGCGGGAGTCGGCGAGCAGTACTTC. Translating it yields CAISAAGVGEQYF.

This clonotype was seen a single time. CDR3 sequence: CATAREAGANVLTF. The CDR3 DNA reads TGTGCCACCGCCAGGGAGGCTGGGGCCAACGTCCTGACTTTC. The rearrangement joins TRBV6-7 to TRBJ2-6; D is perhaps TRBD2 (6 bases). TRBV6-7 counts as an open reading frame of uncertain function. The CDR3 has 14 amino acids. Between the trimmed V and J ends, which lost 10 bases and 2 bases, there was a span of 12 bases.

The J gene is TRBJ1-2, the V gene TRBV29-1; possibly TRBD1 for D (6 bases). Trimming cost V 1 base and J 8 bases, with 11 bases left between them. Germline CDR1 and CDR2: SQVTM and ANQGSEA. CDR3 length equals 12 residues. DNA for the CDR3: TGCAGCGTTGAAGGGGGGCAAGCCGGCTACACCTTC. This gives the protein CSVEGGQAGYTF.

This clonotype has just a few counts. The chain employs TRBV7-2 and TRBJ2-7, with TRBD2 matching 8 bases. Germline CDR1 is SGHTA and CDR2 is FQGNSA. Losses at the gene ends were 3 bases for V and 4 bases for J; bases not matched to a gene: 8. The CDR3 covers 15 residues. Here the CDR3 reads CASSLGGLGRYEQYF. The CDR3 DNA is TGTGCCAGCAGCTTGGGGGGACTAGGCCGGTACGAGCAGTACTTC.

The V call is TRBV9, the J call TRBJ2-7, with D uncertain. Germline loops: CDR1 SGDLS, CDR2 YYNGEE. The CDR3 sequence is 13 residues long. Trimming shortened V by 4 bases and J by 4 bases, and 12 bases separated the two germline ends. The CDR3 here is CASSPIIGYEQYF. The DNA of the CDR3 is TGTGCCAGCAGCCCTATTATTGGTTACGAGCAGTACTTC.

The chain has TRBV10-1 and TRBJ2-7; no clear D gene. Per the germline V gene, CDR1 is WNHNN and CDR2 is SYGVQD (reference sequence). The CDR3 totals 15 residues. V gave up 2 bases and J gave up 2 bases, with 13 bases separating them. CDR3 DNA sequence: TGCGCCAGCAGTGAGCAGTCCTACGGCCCCTACGAGCAGTACTTC. It codes for CASSEQSYGPYEQYF.

The J gene is TRBJ2-3, the V gene TRBV5-1; no reliable D call. Trimming took 1 base from V and 0 from J, leaving 9 bases between them. The CDR3 sequence is 15 residues long. Germline CDR1 SGHRS, CDR2 YFSETQ. CDR3 bases: TGCGCCAGCAGCTTGTCTTCTACTAGCACAGATACGCAGTATTTT. Translation: CASSLSSTSTDTQYF.

The V gene is TRBV20-1, the J gene TRBJ2-1; D uncertain. With the DNA end fitting TRBJ2-7 better, the J assignment may be wrong. The CDR3 covers 15 residues. Germline V gene sequence: CDR1 DFQATT, CDR2 SNEGSKA (reference sequence). The CDR3 here is CSSHPISSKGNEQYF. DNA of the CDR3: TGCAGTTCCCATCCAATATCCTCTAAGGGCAATGAGCAGTACTTC.

CDR3 region: CASSLDPRTGGEKLFF. CDR3 nucleotides: TGCGCCAGCAGCTTGGATCCCCGGACAGGGGGGGAAAAACTGTTTTTT. This chain uses TRBV5-1 with TRBJ1-4, with 10 bases that match TRBD1. Trimming cost V 0 bases and J 8 bases; bases outside gene matches: 7. Germline values: CDR1 SGHRS, CDR2 YFSETQ. This CDR3 contains 16 residues.

The chain employs TRBV12-3 or TRBV12-4 and TRBJ2-5; TRBD2 matches at 10 bases. The CDR3 has 17 amino acids. The trim removed 5 bases at V and 5 bases at J, leaving 14 bases unmatched. The DNA of the CDR3 is TGTGCCAGCAGTACCCGGACTAGCGGACCCTTCGGGGAGACCCAGTACTTC. It encodes CASSTRTSGPFGETQYF.